This T cell receptor (beta chain) was captured by sequencing in a study of T cells in women clearing cervical HPV infection. Comment on this clone: The read ends 3 residues shy of where the CDR3 ends; the end is completed using the germline J gene.

Germline CDR1 LNHDA, CDR2 SQIVND (reference sequence). The CDR3 contains 13 residues. V lost 4 bases and J lost 2, with 9 bases in between. Using immunoSEQ multiplex PCR, the repertoire was profiled, and TCRdb retains in-frame clones only, with some absent. In all, the sample yields 49,000 or so clones. This TCR was sampled from a woman between 18 and 70 years old with a cervical HPV16 infection that either progressed to CIN3+ or cleared (not recorded which). V is TRBV19 and J is TRBJ2-7; weak D call: TRBD1 (5 bases). Sequenced sample: blood buffy coat. This chain's CDR3 is CASSRGPPYEQYF. Partial CDR3 DNA: TGTGCCAGTAGTAGGGGCCCCCCCTACGAG.